The T cell receptor (beta chain) under discussion was sequenced for a study of Graves' ophthalmopathy and Graves' hyperthyroidism. Overall study results and limits: Sensitivity of over 60% and specificity of less than 85% were achieved by the model that predicted ophthalmopathy progression.

Concerning this clonotype: Its specificity is unknown.

Amplified TCR beta CDR3 regions were obtained using RNA transcripts as template. The first-round RT-PCR employed HTBI primers together with the Qiagen OneStep RT-PCR kit. A multiplex PCR was then performed as the second round. From the multiplex PCR reads, TCRdb called clonotypes with MiXCR, one entry per CDR3 protein. The profile covers some 1.1 million distinct CDR3 sequences, with about 38% appearing a single time and around 10% taken by the ten largest. Material for sequencing was peripheral blood or thyroid tissue (not recorded which). This TCR was recovered from an adult man with Graves' hyperthyroidism.

CDR3 protein: CAISAGQGRPTSSYNSPLHF. In DNA, the CDR3 is TGTGCCATCAGTGCGGGACAGGGGAGACCAACGAGCTCCTATAATTCACCCCTCCACTTT. This sequence joins TRBV10-3 and TRBJ1-6, with 10 bases fitting TRBD1. This CDR3 is built from 20 residues. After removal of 4 bases from V and 0 bases from J, the junction contained 12 bases not matched to a gene. CDR1 is ENHRY and CDR2 is SYGVKD in the germline V gene.